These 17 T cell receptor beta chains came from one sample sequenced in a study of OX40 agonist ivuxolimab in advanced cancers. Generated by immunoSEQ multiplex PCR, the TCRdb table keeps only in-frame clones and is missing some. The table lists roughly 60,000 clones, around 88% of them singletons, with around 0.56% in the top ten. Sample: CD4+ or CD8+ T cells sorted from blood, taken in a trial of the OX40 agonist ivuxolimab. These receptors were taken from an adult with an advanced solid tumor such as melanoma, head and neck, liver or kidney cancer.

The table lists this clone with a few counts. The CDR3 loop is CASSPGTPSGEQFF. In nucleotides, the CDR3 is TGTGCCAGCAGTCCCGGGACTCCGTCTGGCGAGCAGTTCTTC. The V and J genes are TRBV28 and TRBJ2-1; TRBD2 might be the D (6 bases). V was cut by 5 bases and J by 10 bases, with 18 bases left in between. Germline V gives CDR1 MDHEN, CDR2 SYDVKM. The CDR3 consists of 14 residues.

CDR3 residues: CASSPKQGNYGYTF. Written as DNA, the CDR3 is TGTGCCAGCTCACCAAAGCAGGGTAACTATGGCTACACCTTC. The chain combines TRBV18 with TRBJ1-2; D is possibly TRBD1 (5 bases). The CDR3 loop spans 14 amino acids. Trimming cost V 2 bases and J 1 base, with 8 bases left between them. CDR1 is KGHSH, CDR2 LQKENI, per germline.

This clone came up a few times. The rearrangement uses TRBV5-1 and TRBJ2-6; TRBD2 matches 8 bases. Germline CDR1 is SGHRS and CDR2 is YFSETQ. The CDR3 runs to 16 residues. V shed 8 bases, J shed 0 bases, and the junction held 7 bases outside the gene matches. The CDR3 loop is CASKRELGSGANVLTF. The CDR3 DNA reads TGCGCCAGTAAGCGGGAGTTAGGCTCTGGGGCCAACGTCCTGACTTTC.

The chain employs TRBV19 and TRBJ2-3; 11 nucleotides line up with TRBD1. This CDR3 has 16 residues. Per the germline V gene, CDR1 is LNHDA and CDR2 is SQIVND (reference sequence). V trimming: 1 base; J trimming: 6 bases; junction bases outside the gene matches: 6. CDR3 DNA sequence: TGTGCCAGTAGTATAGGGACAGGGGGCGGAAGGGATACGCAGTATTTT. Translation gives CASSIGTGGGRDTQYF. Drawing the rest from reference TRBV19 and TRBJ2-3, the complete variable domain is DGGITQSPKYLFRKEGQNVTLSCEQNLNHDAMYWYRQDPGQGLRLIYYSQIVNDFQKGDIAEGYSVSREKKESFPLTVTSAQKNPTAFYLCASSIGTGGGRDTQYFGPGTRLTVL.

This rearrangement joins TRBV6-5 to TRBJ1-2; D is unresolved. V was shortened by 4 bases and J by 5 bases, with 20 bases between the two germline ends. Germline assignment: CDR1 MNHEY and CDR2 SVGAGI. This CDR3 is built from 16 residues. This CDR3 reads CASSSPTGSRTYGYTF. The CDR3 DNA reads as TGTGCCAGCAGTTCCCCGACGGGCTCAAGGACTTATGGCTACACCTTC.

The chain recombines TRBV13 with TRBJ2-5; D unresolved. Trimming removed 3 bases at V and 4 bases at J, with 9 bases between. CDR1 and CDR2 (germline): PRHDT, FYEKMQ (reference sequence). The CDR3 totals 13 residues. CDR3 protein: CASSFNPGETQYF. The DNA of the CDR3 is TGTGCCAGCAGCTTTAACCCTGGAGAGACCCAGTACTTC.

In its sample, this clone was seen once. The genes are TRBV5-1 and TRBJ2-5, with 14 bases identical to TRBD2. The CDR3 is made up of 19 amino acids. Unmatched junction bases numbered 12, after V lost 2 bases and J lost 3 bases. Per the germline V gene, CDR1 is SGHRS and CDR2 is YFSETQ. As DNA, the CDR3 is TGCGCCAGCAGCTTTACTCCGGGACTAGCGGGAGCTAGGAAAGAGACCCAGTACTTC. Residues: CASSFTPGLAGARKETQYF. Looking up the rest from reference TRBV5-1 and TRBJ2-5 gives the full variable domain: KAGVTQTPRYLIKTRGQQVTLSCSPISGHRSVSWYQQTPGQGLQFLFEYFSETQRNKGNFPGRFSGRQFSNSRSEMNVSTLELGDSALYLCASSFTPGLAGARKETQYFGPGTRLLVL.

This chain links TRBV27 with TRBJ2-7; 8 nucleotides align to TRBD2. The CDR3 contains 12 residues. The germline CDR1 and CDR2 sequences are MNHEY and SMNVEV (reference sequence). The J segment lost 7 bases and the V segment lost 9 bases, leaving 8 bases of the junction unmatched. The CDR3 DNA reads TGTGCCAGTAGAACTAGCGGCAAAGAGCAGTACTTC. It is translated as CASRTSGKEQYF.

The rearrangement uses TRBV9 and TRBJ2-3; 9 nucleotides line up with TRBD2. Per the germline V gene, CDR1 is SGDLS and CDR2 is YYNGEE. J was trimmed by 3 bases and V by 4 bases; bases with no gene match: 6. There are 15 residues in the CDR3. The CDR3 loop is CASSPSGAGTDTQYF. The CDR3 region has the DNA TGTGCCAGCAGCCCTAGCGGGGCGGGGACAGATACGCAGTATTTT. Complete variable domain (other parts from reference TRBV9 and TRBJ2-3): DSGVTQTPKHLITATGQRVTLRCSPRSGDLSVYWYQQSLDQGLQFLIQYYNGEERAKGNILERFSAQQFPDLHSELNLSSLELGDSALYFCASSPSGAGTDTQYFGPGTRLTVL.

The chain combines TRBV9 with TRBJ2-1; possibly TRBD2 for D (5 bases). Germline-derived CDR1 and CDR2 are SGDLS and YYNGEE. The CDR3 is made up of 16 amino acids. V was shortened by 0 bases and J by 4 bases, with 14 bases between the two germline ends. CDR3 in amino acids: CASSVDASGDYNEQFF. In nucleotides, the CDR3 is TGTGCCAGCAGCGTAGACGCCAGCGGAGATTACAATGAGCAGTTCTTC.

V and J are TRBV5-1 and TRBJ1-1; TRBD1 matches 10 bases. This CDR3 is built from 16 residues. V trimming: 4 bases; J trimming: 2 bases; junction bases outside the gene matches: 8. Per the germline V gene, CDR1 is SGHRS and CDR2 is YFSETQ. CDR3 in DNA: TGCGCCAGCAGCACCGGGACAGGGGCCTTAAACACTGAAGCTTTCTTT. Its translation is CASSTGTGALNTEAFF.

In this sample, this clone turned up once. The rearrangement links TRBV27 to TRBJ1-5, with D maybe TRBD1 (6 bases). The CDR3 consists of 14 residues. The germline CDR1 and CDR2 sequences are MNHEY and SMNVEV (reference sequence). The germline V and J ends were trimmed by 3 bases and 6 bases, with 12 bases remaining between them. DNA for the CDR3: TGTGCCAGCAGTTTCTCAGGGGTGGGTCAGCCCCAGCATTTT. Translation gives CASSFSGVGQPQHF.

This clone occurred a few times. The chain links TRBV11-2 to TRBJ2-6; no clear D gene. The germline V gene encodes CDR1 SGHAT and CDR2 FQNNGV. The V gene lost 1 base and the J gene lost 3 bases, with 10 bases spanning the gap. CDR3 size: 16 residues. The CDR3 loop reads CASSLGLVGGANVLTF. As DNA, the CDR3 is TGTGCCAGCAGCTTAGGTCTAGTCGGTGGGGCCAACGTCCTGACTTTC.

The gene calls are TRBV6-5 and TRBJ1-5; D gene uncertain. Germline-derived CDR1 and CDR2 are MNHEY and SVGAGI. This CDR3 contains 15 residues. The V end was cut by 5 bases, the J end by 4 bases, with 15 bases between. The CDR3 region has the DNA TGTGCCAGCAGTGCGGTTCCATCCCCAAATCAGCCCCAGCATTTT. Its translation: CASSAVPSPNQPQHF.

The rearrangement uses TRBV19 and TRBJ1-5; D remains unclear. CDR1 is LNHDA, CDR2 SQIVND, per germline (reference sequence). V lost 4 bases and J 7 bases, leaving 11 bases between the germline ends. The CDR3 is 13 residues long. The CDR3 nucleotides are TGTGCCAGTAGTACCAACAGAGGCCAGCCCCAGCATTTT. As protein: CASSTNRGQPQHF.

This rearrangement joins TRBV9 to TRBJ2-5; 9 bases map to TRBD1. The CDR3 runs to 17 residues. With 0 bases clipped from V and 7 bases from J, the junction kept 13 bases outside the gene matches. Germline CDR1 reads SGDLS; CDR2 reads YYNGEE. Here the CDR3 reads CASSVDAWGQGLVTQYF. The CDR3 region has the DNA TGTGCCAGCAGCGTAGATGCATGGGGACAGGGTTTAGTGACCCAGTACTTC.

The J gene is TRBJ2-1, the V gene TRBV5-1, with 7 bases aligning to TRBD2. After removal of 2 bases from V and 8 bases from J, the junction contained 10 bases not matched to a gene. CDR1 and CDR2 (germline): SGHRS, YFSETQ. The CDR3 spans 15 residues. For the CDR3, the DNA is TGCGCCAGCAGCTTATTGCGCGGGAGTACCCATGAGCAGTTCTTC. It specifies CASSLLRGSTHEQFF.